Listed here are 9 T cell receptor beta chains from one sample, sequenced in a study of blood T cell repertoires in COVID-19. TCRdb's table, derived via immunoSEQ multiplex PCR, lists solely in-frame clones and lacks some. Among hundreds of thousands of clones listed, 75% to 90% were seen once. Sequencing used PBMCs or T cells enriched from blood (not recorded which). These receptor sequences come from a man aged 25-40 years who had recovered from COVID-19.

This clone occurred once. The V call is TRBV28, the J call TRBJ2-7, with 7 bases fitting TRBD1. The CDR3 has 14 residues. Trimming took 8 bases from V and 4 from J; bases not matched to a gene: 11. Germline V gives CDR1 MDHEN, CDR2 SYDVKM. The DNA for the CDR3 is TGTGCCAGCTCCTTTGAGGGGGCCGTTTACGAGCAGTACTTC. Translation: CASSFEGAVYEQYF.

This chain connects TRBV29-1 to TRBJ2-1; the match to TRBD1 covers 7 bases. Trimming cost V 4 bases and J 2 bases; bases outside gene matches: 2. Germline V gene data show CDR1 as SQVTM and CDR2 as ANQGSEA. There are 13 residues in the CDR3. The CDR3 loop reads CSVGTGAYNEQFF. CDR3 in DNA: TGCAGCGTTGGAACAGGGGCCTACAATGAGCAGTTCTTC.

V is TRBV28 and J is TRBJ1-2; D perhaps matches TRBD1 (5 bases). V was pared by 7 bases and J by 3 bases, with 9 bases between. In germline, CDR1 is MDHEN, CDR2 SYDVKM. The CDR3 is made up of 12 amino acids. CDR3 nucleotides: TGTGCCAGCAATACAGGAGACTATGGCTACACCTTC. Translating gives CASNTGDYGYTF.

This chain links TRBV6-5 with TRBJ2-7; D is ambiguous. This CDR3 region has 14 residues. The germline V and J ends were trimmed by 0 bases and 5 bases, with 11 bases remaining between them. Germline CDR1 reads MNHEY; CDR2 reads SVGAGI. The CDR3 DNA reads TGTGCCAGCAGTTACTCTGGCAGGTTCCACGAGCAGTACTTC. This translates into CASSYSGRFHEQYF.

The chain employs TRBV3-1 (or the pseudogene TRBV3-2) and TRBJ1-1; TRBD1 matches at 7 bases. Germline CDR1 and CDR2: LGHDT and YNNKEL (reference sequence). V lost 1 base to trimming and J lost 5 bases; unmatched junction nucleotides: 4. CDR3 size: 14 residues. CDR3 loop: CASSQVRGRTEAFF. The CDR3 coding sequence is TGTGCCAGCAGCCAAGTGAGGGGGCGAACTGAAGCTTTCTTT.

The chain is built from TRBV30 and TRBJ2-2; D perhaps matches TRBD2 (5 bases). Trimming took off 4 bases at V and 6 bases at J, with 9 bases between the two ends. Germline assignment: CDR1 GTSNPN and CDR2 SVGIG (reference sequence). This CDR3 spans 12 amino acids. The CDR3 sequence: CAWKEGAGELFF. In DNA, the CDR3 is TGTGCCTGGAAAGAGGGAGCCGGGGAGCTGTTTTTT.

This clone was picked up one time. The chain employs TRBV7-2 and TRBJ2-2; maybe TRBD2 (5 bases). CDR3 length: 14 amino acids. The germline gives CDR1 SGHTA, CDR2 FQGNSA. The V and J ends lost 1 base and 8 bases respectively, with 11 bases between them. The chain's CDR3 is CASSLVGGPGELFF. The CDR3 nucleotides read TGTGCCAGCAGCTTAGTTGGAGGCCCGGGGGAGCTGTTTTTT.

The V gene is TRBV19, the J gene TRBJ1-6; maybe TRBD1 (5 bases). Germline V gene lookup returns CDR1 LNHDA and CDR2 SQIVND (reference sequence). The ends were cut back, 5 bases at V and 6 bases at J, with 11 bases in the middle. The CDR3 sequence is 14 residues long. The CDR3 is CASSLWGGNSPLHF. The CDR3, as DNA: TGTGCCAGTAGTTTATGGGGGGGTAATTCACCCCTCCACTTT.

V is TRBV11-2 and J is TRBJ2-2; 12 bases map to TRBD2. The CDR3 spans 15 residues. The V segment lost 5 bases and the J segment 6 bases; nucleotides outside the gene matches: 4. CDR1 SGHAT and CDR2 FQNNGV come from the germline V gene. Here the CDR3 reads CASSRTSGTPGELFF. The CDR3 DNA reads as TGTGCCAGCAGCCGGACTAGCGGGACCCCCGGGGAGCTGTTTTTT.